This TCR beta chain was retrieved from a study of blood T cell repertoires in COVID-19. V gave up 1 base and J gave up 3 bases, with 7 bases separating them. The V gene's germline CDR1 is SGHTA and CDR2 FQGNSA. This CDR3 is 13 amino acids long. Original methodology: Estimated nucleated cell counts came from reference gene primer amplification. Profiled with immunoSEQ multiplex PCR; TCRdb holds only in-frame clones, not every one. The V and J calls and clone size are taken from that table; D and trimming were inferred from the DNA. The sample consists of approximately 58,000 clones, more than 75% of them appearing once.

The chain uses TRBV7-2 and TRBJ2-7; D is unclear. The receptor comes from a man in his forties or fifties with active COVID-19. The sequencing input was peripheral blood. In DNA form, the CDR3 reads TGTGCCAGCAGCTTAGGTCCCCTCTACGAGCAGTACTTC. Its protein product is CASSLGPLYEQYF.